A single T cell receptor beta chain is shown here with its context. The data were obtained in a study of blood T cell repertoires in COVID-19. About the research overall: PBMCs, B-cell-depleted T cells, or T cells were the source of the cDNA or gDNA that made up the material.

In the original analysis: Estimates of nucleated cell counts were drawn from the amplification of reference gene primers. Generated by immunoSEQ multiplex PCR, the TCRdb table keeps only in-frame clones and is missing some. Clone size and V and J calls were adopted from that table, with D and trimming inferred from the DNA. The table includes about 130,000 clones, around 77% detected once. The trim removed 4 bases at V and 7 bases at J, leaving 9 bases unmatched. The CDR3 contains 15 residues. Germline lookup yields CDR1 SGHRS and CDR2 YFSETQ. The rearrangement uses TRBV5-1 and TRBJ1-4, with 8 bases that match TRBD1. Sequencing input: peripheral blood. This receptor was taken from a human donor in a cohort sampled during active COVID-19. CDR3 region: CASSTIGQGSEKLFF. The CDR3 nucleotides read TGCGCCAGCAGCACGATTGGACAGGGAAGTGAAAAACTGTTTTTT.